The text below deals with one T cell receptor (beta chain). Its binding antigen is unknown. No much larger clone is present one base from it, and per-base qualities are unavailable. These data come from a study of blood T cell repertoires in COVID-19 (dated by TCRdb to the early 2020s). Notes on the research overall: Collaborator samples came from the United States, Italy and Spain and covered acute and convalescent phases of COVID-19. Sample metadata almost always included a de-identified subject ID, COVID-19 status, age in years and sex. The dataset comprised deeply sampled blood TCRbeta repertoires from subjects exposed to, actively infected with, or recovered from COVID-19. The samples were drawn from two sources: the first 160 participants of the ongoing ImmuneRACE study, and approximately 1,300 subjects contributed by 6 global collaborators. The repertoires were released in a freely available public database intended as a resource for research on the immune response to SARS-CoV-2. The material from the prospective study consisted of cDNA or gDNA derived from T cells, B-cell-depleted T cells, or PBMCs. Where available, HLA class I and class II types were taken from metadata supplied by the sample provider and were not determined by assay-based typing.

What the research found in general, with its limitations: The amount of clinical and demographic metadata varied by source and participant and was provided uncurated.

One collaborating source in Seattle enrolled patients during active infection and followed them longitudinally through the course of disease. Collaborating institutions collected whole blood in K2EDTA tubes following their own protocols. For TCRbeta analysis, collaborators shipped samples as frozen whole blood, isolated PBMCs, or DNA extracted from either of those sample types. The germline V gene sets CDR1 to SGHDT and CDR2 to YYEEEE. The CDR3, from cysteine to phenylalanine, totals 15 residues. Only the CDR3 part of the read is kept: 45 bases, read in frame from the first base. V sheds 4 bases and J sheds 0 bases, leaving 11 bases between their ends. TCRbeta CDR3 regions were amplified from genomic DNA by means of the immunoSEQ Assay, a bias-controlled multiplex PCR. The original methods were these. The number of nucleated cells in each sample was estimated from the amplification of reference gene primers within the assay. Sequence reads were collapsed and filtered to measure the absolute abundance of every unique TCRbeta CDR3 rearrangement. For each sample, productive Simpson clonality was calculated by taking the square root of Simpson's diversity index across productive rearrangements. TCRdb took over this immuneACCESS table, retaining in-frame rearrangements with V and J assigned. Such tables are incomplete; in checked studies, under half of the missing clones stem from an unresolved V gene, and the remainder is unexplained. V, J and clone size are taken as reported in that table, and D and trimming were inferred from the DNA itself. For this sample there are 200,000 to 300,000 clones; around 86% appear just once. The ten largest make up roughly 4.9% of the sample.

This sequence was found in a woman aged 60 to 75 with COVID-19, enrolled during active disease. The sample comprised peripheral blood. The chain links TRBV5-6 with TRBJ2-1, with the D gene not confidently named. The DNA sequence follows: TGTGCCAGCAGCCCAGAAGAAAGCTCCTACAATGAGCAGTTCTTC. The encoded protein is CASSPEESSYNEQFF.